Sequencing of this T cell receptor beta chain was carried out in a study of identifying expanded T cells in peripheral blood. Of note for this clone: The antigen remains unidentified.

Regarding the study as a whole: Over approximately two and four weeks, about 16 and 20 clones changed, versus around 1.1 between replicates. Roughly 2-week clone count variance significantly increased as total template count grew.

The junction had 7 bases not matched to a gene; V was cut back by 2 bases and J by 6 bases. This CDR3 region has 16 residues. CDR1 KGHSH and CDR2 LQKENI come from the germline V gene. No infections or other immune events were documented during collection. Sequenced by immunoSEQ multiplex PCR; TCRdb stores in-frame clones only, minus some. This table holds over 70,000 clones, more than 70% found once. The sequencing input was blood. This receptor was obtained from a person aged 18 to 69 in good health. The rearrangement uses TRBV18 and TRBJ2-2; 9 positions match TRBD1. The CDR3 region has the DNA TGTGCCAGCTCACCAGCCCGGGACAGGGCATCCGGGGAGCTGTTTTTT. Translated, it gives CASSPARDRASGELFF.